Many counts were recorded for the clone carrying this T cell receptor (beta chain). Antigen: not known. Germline CDR1 and CDR2: MDHEN and SYDVKM. The CDR3 totals 14 residues. V lost 5 bases, J lost 2 bases, and 10 bases lay in between. This sample is part of a study of T cell repertoires in cytomegalovirus infection. Study-level findings and limits: HLA-C-restricted CMV-specific TCR beta clonotypes prevailed in the ex vivo response. Carriage of CMV together with the relevant HLA was identifiable through cumulative public TCR beta family frequency.

A single record per CDR3 protein comes from TCRdb applying MiXCR to the reads. The data hold more than 150,000 distinct CDR3 sequences, with around 20% observed a single time. The sequence was collected from a human donor in good health (CMV status not recorded). Some clones in this sample may be carry-over from other donors' samples. The sequenced sample consisted of PBMCs. This chain connects TRBV28 to TRBJ1-5, with a weak D call TRBD1 (5 bases). The CDR3 protein is CASSRGRGNQPQHF. The CDR3 region has the DNA TGTGCCAGCAGTCGGGGACGTGGCAATCAGCCCCAGCATTTT.